A single sample gave rise to the 7 T cell receptor beta chains below, sequenced in a study of blood T cells in healthy people across ages (dated by TCRdb to between 2015 and 2016). The library was obtained by 5' RACE. The listed sequencing device is Illumina HiSeq 2500. A second PCR of about 7 to 12 cycles was run with a J-beta primer mix and a sample-barcoded 5' primer. TCRdb applied fastp at Q25 and MiXCR to the public reads, then kept only in-frame beta chains. Rows merge per CDR3 protein into single entries with the most common DNA and genes. In all, the sample holds 700,000 to 950,000 distinct CDR3 sequences, and around 40% of those were seen once. About 20% of the sample lies in the top ten. The source material was blood. Source of these receptors: a woman aged 60-70 years in good health.

V is TRBV3-1 and J is TRBJ2-7; tentative D call: TRBD2 (5 bases). The V end lost 3 bases, the J end lost 3 bases, and 12 bases lay between the germline ends. This CDR3 is 14 amino acids long. CDR1 is LGHDT, CDR2 YNNKEL, per germline (reference sequence). The CDR3 nucleotides are TGTGCCAGCAGCCAGATGACTGGGAGCTACGAGCAGTACTTC. Its protein product is CASSQMTGSYEQYF.

This clonotype was seen more than once but under ten times. This chain connects TRBV27 to TRBJ2-5; possible D gene TRBD1, 5 bases. V lost 0 bases and J 5 bases, leaving 10 bases between the germline ends. There are 14 residues in the CDR3. The germline gives CDR1 MNHEY, CDR2 SMNVEV (reference sequence). The CDR3 sequence: CASSLSWAGETQYF. The CDR3 bases are TGTGCCAGCAGTTTATCCTGGGCAGGGGAGACCCAGTACTTC.

This clonotype was seen repeatedly, ten times or more. V is TRBV24-1 and J is TRBJ2-1; tentatively, D is TRBD2 (6 bases). Germline V gives CDR1 KGHDR, CDR2 SFDVKD. The V and J ends lost 3 bases and 5 bases respectively, with 13 bases between them. The CDR3 has 15 residues. The CDR3 DNA reads TGTGCCACCAGTGATGGGGCTAGCGAGCACAATGAGCAGTTCTTC. This codes for CATSDGASEHNEQFF.

The chain employs TRBV12-3 or TRBV12-4 and TRBJ2-3, with TRBD1 as a possible D gene (5 bases). V was shortened by 5 bases and J by 2 bases, with 8 bases between the two germline ends. CDR3 size: 13 residues. For the CDR3, the DNA is TGTGCCAGCAGTGGGGCACCCACAGATACGCAGTATTTT. Translated, it gives CASSGAPTDTQYF.

The chain is built from TRBV29-1 and TRBJ1-1, with a weak D call TRBD1 (5 bases). Germline V lookup: CDR1 SQVTM, CDR2 ANQGSEA. This CDR3 spans 13 amino acids. The V end lost 7 bases, the J end lost 2 bases, and 14 bases lay between the germline ends. The CDR3 DNA sequence: TGCAGCGCTATCGCTGACAGTAACACTGAAGCTTTCTTT. Protein sequence: CSAIADSNTEAFF.

This clonotype has more than one count but fewer than ten. CDR3: CASSLAGAQVNEQFF. Here the CDR3 DNA reads TGTGCCAGCAGTTTAGCGGGCGCCCAAGTCAATGAGCAGTTCTTC. V usage is TRBV12-3 or TRBV12-4 and J usage is TRBJ2-1; no firm D call. The CDR3 sequence is 15 residues long. Trimming cost V 0 bases and J 6 bases, with 12 bases left between them.

The chain combines TRBV12-3 or TRBV12-4 with TRBJ2-7, with 7 bases lining up with TRBD1. The CDR3 is 14 amino acids. V lost 7 bases to trimming and J lost 5 bases; unmatched junction nucleotides: 11. The CDR3 here is CASTPRDRSHEQYF. The CDR3 nucleotides are TGTGCCAGCACTCCCCGGGACAGAAGCCACGAGCAGTACTTC.